This passage covers 26 T cell receptor beta chains from one sample sequenced in a study of blood T cell repertoires in COVID-19 (dated by TCRdb to 2020 to 2021). Libraries were made using the immunoSEQ multiplex PCR assay. TCRdb mirrors the immuneACCESS table, restricted to in-frame sequences. Some clones are absent from its copies; in checked studies, under half trace to an unresolved V gene, and the reason for the others is unknown. For this sample the table gives 200,000 to 250,000 clones, of which roughly 83% were detected only once. The top ten hold around 7% of the sample. Specimen: peripheral blood. The receptors were sampled from a woman aged 50 to 65 with acute or convalescent COVID-19.

The chain recombines TRBV4-1 with TRBJ1-3; D is unresolved. CDR1 and CDR2 from the germline V gene are MGHRA and YSYEKL. Trimming stripped 1 base from V and 7 bases from J, with 29 bases between. The CDR3 spans 20 residues. The CDR3: CASSQGVSGYGRRLVNTIYF. The CDR3 DNA follows: TGCGCCAGCAGCCAAGGAGTAAGTGGTTACGGGAGAAGGCTTGTGAACACCATATATTTT.

This rearrangement joins TRBV19 to TRBJ1-5, with 12 bases fitting TRBD1. After removal of 9 bases from V and 1 base from J, the junction contained 4 bases not matched to a gene. The CDR3 has 15 amino acids. Germline V gene lookup returns CDR1 LNHDA and CDR2 SQIVND (reference sequence). The CDR3 loop is CASRDRGRSNQPQHF. CDR3 nucleotide sequence: TGTGCCAGCCGGGACAGGGGGCGAAGCAATCAGCCCCAGCATTTT.

This chain uses TRBV28 with TRBJ1-2; 11 nucleotides agree with TRBD1. The CDR3 has 14 residues. Germline V gene lookup returns CDR1 MDHEN and CDR2 SYDVKM. V was pared by 6 bases and J by 8 bases, with 8 bases of the junction left unmatched. The CDR3 loop reads CASRDGQGAKGYTF. The DNA of the CDR3 is TGTGCCAGCAGGGACGGACAGGGGGCAAAGGGCTACACCTTC.

This clone was recorded a few times. The rearrangement links TRBV27 to TRBJ2-7; TRBD1 agrees at 7 bases. The CDR3 sequence is 13 residues long. Losses at the gene ends were 3 bases for V and 11 bases for J; bases not matched to a gene: 10. Germline assignment: CDR1 MNHEY and CDR2 SMNVEV (reference sequence). CDR3 amino acids: CASSFQTRDSEYF. The DNA for the CDR3 is TGTGCCAGCAGTTTCCAAACCCGGGACAGCGAGTACTTC.

The count of this clone is one. This chain connects TRBV5-1 to TRBJ1-2, with TRBD1 as a possible D gene (5 bases). Per germline, CDR1 SGHRS and CDR2 YFSETQ. Trimming stripped 0 bases from V and 4 bases from J, with 7 bases between. This CDR3 region has 13 residues. The CDR3 spells CASSLVTAYGYTF. Written as DNA, the CDR3 is TGCGCCAGCAGCTTGGTGACAGCCTATGGCTACACCTTC. Together with reference TRBV5-1 and TRBJ1-2, the CDR3 gives the full variable domain: KAGVTQTPRYLIKTRGQQVTLSCSPISGHRSVSWYQQTPGQGLQFLFEYFSETQRNKGNFPGRFSGRQFSNSRSEMNVSTLELGDSALYLCASSLVTAYGYTFGSGTRLTVV.

V usage is TRBV7-2 and J usage is TRBJ1-2; TRBD1 aligns across 7 bases. CDR3 length: 13 residues. Germline V lookup: CDR1 SGHTA, CDR2 FQGNSA. The V segment lost 2 bases and the J segment 6 bases; nucleotides outside the gene matches: 3. The CDR3 is CASSLTGEDGYTF. The CDR3 bases are TGTGCCAGCAGCTTAACAGGGGAGGATGGCTACACCTTC.

The rearrangement links TRBV30 to TRBJ2-1; D is perhaps TRBD2 (5 bases). The V end lost 2 bases, the J end lost 2 bases, and 10 bases lay between the germline ends. There are 14 residues in the CDR3. Germline-derived CDR1 and CDR2 are GTSNPN and SVGIG (reference sequence). CDR3 in DNA: TGTGCCTGGAGTTCAAGCGGCACCTACAATGAGCAGTTCTTC. Translating it yields CAWSSSGTYNEQFF.

The rearrangement links TRBV3-1 (or the pseudogene TRBV3-2) to TRBJ2-7; D is unclear. The V end was cut by 5 bases, the J end by 4 bases, with 15 bases between. The CDR3 contains 14 residues. Germline values: CDR1 LGHDT, CDR2 YNNKEL (reference sequence). CDR3: CASSYHRQMYEQYF. The CDR3 DNA sequence: TGTGCCAGCAGCTATCATAGACAAATGTACGAGCAGTACTTC.

The rearrangement uses TRBV2 and TRBJ1-2; D uncertain. Trimming cost V 5 bases and J 1 base, with 14 bases left between them. The CDR3 extends over 15 amino acids. The germline V gene encodes CDR1 SNHLY and CDR2 FYNNEI. In DNA, the CDR3 is TGTGCCAGCAGTAGAGGCGACTTAGTTAACTATGGCTACACCTTC. Its translation is CASSRGDLVNYGYTF. The variable domain in full, completed from reference TRBV2 and TRBJ1-2, reads EPEVTQTPSHQVTQMGQEVILRCVPISNHLYFYWYRQILGQKVEFLVSFYNNEISEKSEIFDDQFSVERPDGSNFTLKIRSTKLEDSAMYFCASSRGDLVNYGYTFGSGTRLTVV.

This chain uses TRBV7-2 with TRBJ2-7, with TRBD2 identical over 7 bases. The CDR3 runs to 15 residues. From germline, CDR1 is SGHTA and CDR2 FQGNSA. The V segment lost 1 base and the J segment 6 bases; nucleotides outside the gene matches: 9. The CDR3 here is CASSLGLAGASEQYF. The CDR3 DNA sequence: TGTGCCAGCAGCTTAGGCTTGGCGGGAGCTAGCGAGCAGTACTTC.

The V and J genes are TRBV19 and TRBJ2-1; D is perhaps TRBD1 or TRBD2 (9 bases each). The CDR3 sequence is 19 residues long. Deletions cut 7 bases from V and 3 bases from J, with 28 bases between. The germline CDR1 and CDR2 sequences are LNHDA and SQIVND (reference sequence). The CDR3 DNA is TGTGCCAGTACCCCCACGGGACAGGGTCTAGCGGGAATCTACAATGAGCAGTTCTTC. Its translation is CASTPTGQGLAGIYNEQFF.

The chain employs TRBV18 and TRBJ1-1; D possibly corresponds to TRBD1 (5 bases). Trimming shortened V by 5 bases and J by 1 base, and 14 bases separated the two germline ends. The CDR3 spans 15 residues. Germline V CDR1 and CDR2: KGHSH, LQKENI. The CDR3 nucleotides read TGTGCCAGCTCAATTTCGGGACTCGGGAACACTGAAGCTTTCTTT. It is translated as CASSISGLGNTEAFF.

The rearrangement links TRBV2 to TRBJ1-5; TRBD1 aligns across 7 bases. The CDR3 spans 14 residues. The germline V gene encodes CDR1 SNHLY and CDR2 FYNNEI. Trimming at V came to 5 bases and at J to 1 base, leaving 2 bases not matched to a gene. In nucleotides, the CDR3 is TGTGCCAGCAGTTCGGACAGGAGCAATCAGCCCCAGCATTTT. Translation gives CASSSDRSNQPQHF.

This clone was counted at least ten times. This chain connects TRBV27 to TRBJ2-2; 11 nucleotides line up with TRBD1. CDR1 and CDR2 from the germline V gene are MNHEY and SMNVEV (reference sequence). V was clipped by 4 bases and J by 7 bases; unmatched bases: 8. The CDR3 has 16 residues. The CDR3 sequence: CASSWSGQGVNGELFF. The DNA of the CDR3 is TGTGCCAGCAGTTGGTCGGGACAGGGGGTAAACGGGGAGCTGTTTTTT.

This clone was picked up one time. The J gene is TRBJ2-1, the V gene TRBV3-1 (or the pseudogene TRBV3-2); possibly TRBD2 for D (6 bases). Trimming pared 10 bases from V and 0 bases from J, leaving 13 bases between. CDR3 size: 14 residues. CDR1 and CDR2 (germline): LGHDT, YNNKEL (reference sequence). In nucleotides, the CDR3 is TGTGCCATCAGTGGCGGGACCTCCTACAATGAGCAGTTCTTC. It specifies CAISGGTSYNEQFF.

This clone showed up just once. The chain uses TRBV3-1 (or the pseudogene TRBV3-2) and TRBJ2-1; D remains ambiguous. Trimming left V 8 bases short and J 4 bases short, with 6 bases between. The germline CDR1 and CDR2 sequences are LGHDT and YNNKEL (reference sequence). The CDR3 extends over 11 amino acids. Here the CDR3 DNA reads TGTGCCAGCGGGCCTTACAATGAGCAGTTCTTC. This codes for CASGPYNEQFF.

The chain carries TRBV5-1 and TRBJ2-7; weak D call: TRBD2 (5 bases). The length of the CDR3 is 14 residues. Trimming shortened V by 4 bases and J by 0 bases, and 11 bases separated the two germline ends. CDR1 and CDR2 from the germline V gene are SGHRS and YFSETQ. CDR3 DNA: TGCGCCAGCAGCGCGGGCAGGAGCTCCTACGAGCAGTACTTC. Protein product: CASSAGRSSYEQYF.

DNA for the CDR3: TGTGCCAGCAGTTGGTCGGACACAAGTAATTCACCCCTCCACTTT. It codes for CASSWSDTSNSPLHF. This chain links TRBV6-2 or TRBV6-3 with TRBJ1-6, with D possibly matching TRBD1 (5 bases). The V gene lost 4 bases and the J gene lost 6 bases, with 13 bases spanning the gap. Germline CDR1 is MNHEY and CDR2 is SVGEGT. The CDR3 is 15 amino acids.

This chain joins TRBV10-2 and TRBJ2-5, with 7 positions matching TRBD2. The germline CDR1 and CDR2 sequences are WSHSY and SAAADI. With V trimmed by 8 bases and J by 4 bases, 10 bases remained unmatched. The CDR3 is 14 residues long. In DNA, the CDR3 is TGCGCCAGCCAGCTTGCGGGAGTAAGAGAGACCCAGTACTTC. Translated, it gives CASQLAGVRETQYF.

This clone appeared a single time. The chain joins TRBV7-2 to TRBJ1-5; no clear D. The germline V and J ends were trimmed by 2 bases and 2 bases, with 7 bases remaining between them. Per the germline V gene, CDR1 is SGHTA and CDR2 is FQGNSA. CDR3 length: 14 residues. The CDR3 region has the DNA TGTGCCAGCAGCTTAACTCAAGGCAATCAGCCCCAGCATTTT. This encodes CASSLTQGNQPQHF.

This chain links TRBV10-1 with TRBJ2-1; 7 bases agree with TRBD1. The V segment lost 0 bases and the J segment 7 bases; nucleotides outside the gene matches: 12. The CDR3 is 17 residues long. Germline CDR1 and CDR2: WNHNN and SYGVQD (reference sequence). CDR3 sequence: CASSESKLGTAGNEQFF. The CDR3 DNA is TGCGCCAGCAGTGAGTCGAAACTAGGGACAGCTGGTAATGAGCAGTTCTTC.

In its sample, this clone was seen once. CDR3 DNA sequence: TGTGCCAGCAGTGGTAAACAGGGGGCGACAGTATATTCACCCCTCCACTTT. Translated, it gives CASSGKQGATVYSPLHF. The chain is built from TRBV28 and TRBJ1-6; 9 bases align to TRBD1. V was pared by 5 bases and J by 8 bases, with 13 bases of the junction left unmatched. The CDR3 has 17 amino acids. The V gene's germline CDR1 is MDHEN and CDR2 SYDVKM. Variable domain in full (rest from reference TRBV28 and TRBJ1-6): DVKVTQSSRYLVKRTGEKVFLECVQDMDHENMFWYRQDPGLGLRLIYFSYDVKMKEKGDIPEGYSVSREKKERFSLILESASTNQTSMYLCASSGKQGATVYSPLHFGNGTRLTVT.

The chain couples TRBV7-9 to TRBJ1-3, with 7 bases aligning to TRBD1. In germline, CDR1 is SEHNR, CDR2 FQNEAQ (reference sequence). The CDR3 consists of 16 residues. Unmatched junction bases numbered 8, after V lost 3 bases and J lost 3 bases. The DNA for the CDR3 is TGTGCCAGCAGCTTTCGCACAGGGGATTTTGGAAACACCATATATTTT. Translating gives CASSFRTGDFGNTIYF.

The rearrangement joins TRBV4-2 to TRBJ1-1; 7 positions agree with TRBD1. From germline, CDR1 is LGHNA and CDR2 YNFKEQ. The CDR3 contains 11 residues. J was trimmed by 6 bases and V by 5 bases; bases with no gene match: 0. The CDR3 DNA reads as TGTGCCAGCAGCAGGGGGCCTGAAGCTTTCTTT. Protein sequence: CASSRGPEAFF.

The gene calls are TRBV28 and TRBJ1-5, with D perhaps TRBD1 (5 bases). V lost 7 bases to trimming and J lost 7 bases, with 17 bases between them. CDR1 is MDHEN, CDR2 SYDVKM, per germline. This CDR3 is built from 14 residues. The chain's CDR3 is CASTALGGNQPQHF. Written as DNA, the CDR3 is TGTGCCAGCACCGCCTTGGGGGGGAACCAGCCCCAGCATTTT.

The chain has TRBV28 and TRBJ1-2, with D possibly TRBD1 on 6 matching bases. V was shortened by 3 bases and J by 0 bases, with 8 bases between the two germline ends. CDR3 size: 14 residues. Germline CDR1 is MDHEN and CDR2 is SYDVKM. CDR3 DNA sequence: TGTGCCAGCAGTTTTGGGGGCGCTAACTATGGCTACACCTTC. Its translation is CASSFGGANYGYTF.